These 15 T cell receptor beta chains were sequenced from one sample in a study of blood T cell repertoires in COVID-19. Method: immunoSEQ multiplex PCR; TCRdb's copy keeps in-frame clones and lacks some. The sample contains approximately 110,000 clones, 81% of which appear only once. Sequencing used peripheral blood. The receptors were sampled from a man older than 75 with acute or convalescent COVID-19.

The chain couples TRBV19 to TRBJ1-2, with 9 bases fitting TRBD1. V lost 6 bases to trimming and J lost 4 bases; unmatched junction nucleotides: 12. Germline loops: CDR1 LNHDA, CDR2 SQIVND (reference sequence). The CDR3 covers 16 residues. CDR3 nucleotide sequence: TGTGCCAGTAGGGTCGCCGGGACAGGGATCACCTATGGCTACACCTTC. This encodes CASRVAGTGITYGYTF.

V is TRBV2 and J is TRBJ1-2; D is ambiguous. CDR3 size: 15 residues. V lost 4 bases, J lost 0 bases, and 12 bases lay in between. Germline V gene lookup returns CDR1 SNHLY and CDR2 FYNNEI. The CDR3 nucleotides are TGTGCCAGCAGTGTAGACCGAGGAGCTAACTATGGCTACACCTTC. This gives the protein CASSVDRGANYGYTF.

This clone appeared a single time. The V gene is TRBV2, the J gene TRBJ2-1, with D perhaps matching TRBD2 (5 bases). V shed 10 bases and J shed 4 bases, with 11 bases lying between them. Germline lookup yields CDR1 SNHLY and CDR2 FYNNEI. The CDR3 covers 12 residues. The CDR3 nucleotides read TGTGCCACTAAACTAGAATACAATGAGCAGTTCTTC. Translation gives CATKLEYNEQFF.

V is TRBV6-1 and J is TRBJ1-5, with TRBD1 identical over 7 bases. Per germline, CDR1 MNHNS and CDR2 SASEGT. CDR3 size: 14 residues. The ends lost 2 bases at V and 5 bases at J; junction bases unmatched: 3. CDR3 bases: TGTGCCAGCAGTGAACGGCAGGGGGATCAGCCCCAGCATTTT. Translated: CASSERQGDQPQHF.

V and J are TRBV6-5 and TRBJ2-2; D uncertain. V was shortened by 0 bases and J by 6 bases, with 8 bases between the two germline ends. The germline V gene encodes CDR1 MNHEY and CDR2 SVGAGI. The CDR3 loop spans 14 amino acids. In DNA form, the CDR3 reads TGTGCCAGCAGTTACTCGTTTGAGGCCGGGGAGCTGTTTTTT. This translates into CASSYSFEAGELFF.

The genes are TRBV5-8 and TRBJ1-5; 7 bases align to TRBD1. This CDR3 is 13 amino acids long. The V gene end was trimmed by 1 base and the J gene end by 6 bases; junction bases not matched to a gene: 1. Germline assignment: CDR1 SGHTS and CDR2 YDEGEE. CDR3 residues: CASSLNRGQPQHF. CDR3 in DNA: TGTGCCAGCAGCTTGAACAGGGGTCAGCCCCAGCATTTT.

The rearrangement links TRBV19 to TRBJ2-1, with a tentative D call TRBD1 (6 bases). The CDR3 sequence is 12 residues long. V was shortened by 5 bases and J by 7 bases, with 9 bases between the two germline ends. Germline CDR1 reads LNHDA; CDR2 reads SQIVND (reference sequence). CDR3 nucleotide sequence: TGTGCCAGTAGTGATCAGGGGAATGAGCAGTTCTTC. This encodes CASSDQGNEQFF.

The chain has TRBV18 and TRBJ2-2; 7 bases map to TRBD1. V gave up 3 bases and J gave up 5 bases; unmatched junction bases: 6. Per the germline V gene, CDR1 is KGHSH and CDR2 is LQKENI. This CDR3 comprises 15 residues. The DNA for the CDR3 is TGTGCCAGCTCACCGGATTTACAGGGGACCGGGGAGCTGTTTTTT. Protein: CASSPDLQGTGELFF.

V and J are TRBV28 and TRBJ1-1, with 8 bases that match TRBD1. CDR1 MDHEN and CDR2 SYDVKM come from the germline V gene. The length of the CDR3 is 20 residues. The V segment lost 4 bases and the J segment 0 bases; nucleotides outside the gene matches: 19. The CDR3: CASSSLFRGGQAPMNTEAFF. For the CDR3, the DNA is TGTGCCAGCAGTTCCTTATTTAGGGGGGGACAGGCGCCCATGAACACTGAAGCTTTCTTT.

The rearrangement joins TRBV7-8 to TRBJ2-7; a weak D match, TRBD2 (6 bases). Germline CDR1 and CDR2: SGHVS and FQNEAQ. V was cut by 1 base and J by 4 bases, with 11 bases left in between. CDR3 length equals 14 residues. CDR3 nucleotides: TGTGCCAGCAGCTTAGTTGGGACTTTGTACGAGCAGTACTTC. Protein: CASSLVGTLYEQYF.

The chain combines TRBV18 with TRBJ1-2, with TRBD1 matching over 8 bases. This CDR3 has 14 amino acids. J was trimmed by 4 bases and V by 6 bases; bases with no gene match: 7. Germline assignment: CDR1 KGHSH and CDR2 LQKENI. CDR3 nucleotides: TGTGCCAGCTCCCAGGGGGCGGCTACCTATGGCTACACCTTC. It codes for CASSQGAATYGYTF.

V and J are TRBV5-1 and TRBJ1-5; 7 positions match TRBD1. Trimming took 0 bases from V and 6 from J; bases not matched to a gene: 3. This CDR3 has 14 residues. CDR1 is SGHRS and CDR2 is YFSETQ in the germline V gene. In nucleotides, the CDR3 is TGCGCCAGCAGCTTGGCGGCAGGGGGTCAGCCCCAGCATTTT. Its translation: CASSLAAGGQPQHF.

This chain links TRBV7-2 with TRBJ1-1, with TRBD1 matching 7 bases. The length of the CDR3 is 13 residues. Germline loops: CDR1 SGHTA, CDR2 FQGNSA. V dropped 4 bases and J dropped 5; count of bases not matched to a gene: 4. The chain's CDR3 is CASSYRQGTEAFF. The CDR3 DNA follows: TGTGCCAGCAGCTACCGACAGGGTACTGAAGCTTTCTTT.

This rearrangement joins TRBV18 to TRBJ2-1; 8 positions match TRBD2. The J segment lost 7 bases and the V segment lost 10 bases, leaving 12 bases of the junction unmatched. CDR1 and CDR2 (germline): KGHSH, LQKENI. This CDR3 has 14 residues. The CDR3 DNA follows: TGTGCCACTGATGAGGGACTAGGCTCAAATGAGCAGTTCTTC. Translating gives CATDEGLGSNEQFF.

In its sample, this clone was seen once. The V call is TRBV27, the J call TRBJ2-2; 7 bases are a match to TRBD1. The trim removed 6 bases at V and 7 bases at J, leaving 5 bases unmatched. The germline V gene encodes CDR1 MNHEY and CDR2 SMNVEV (reference sequence). CDR3 size: 13 residues. CDR3 DNA sequence: TGTGCCAGCAGCCGACGGACAGGCGGGGAGCTGTTTTTT. Translating gives CASSRRTGGELFF.